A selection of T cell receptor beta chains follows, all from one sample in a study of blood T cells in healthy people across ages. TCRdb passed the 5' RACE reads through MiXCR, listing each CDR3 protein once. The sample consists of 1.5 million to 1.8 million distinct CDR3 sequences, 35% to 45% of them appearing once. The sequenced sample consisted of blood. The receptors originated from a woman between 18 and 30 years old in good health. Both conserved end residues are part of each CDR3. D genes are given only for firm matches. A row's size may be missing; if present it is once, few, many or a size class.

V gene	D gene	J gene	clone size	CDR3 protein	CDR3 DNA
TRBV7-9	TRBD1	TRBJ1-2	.	CASRGGDSVNYGYTF	TGTGCCAGCAGGGGTGGGGACAGCGTTAACTATGGCTACACCTTC
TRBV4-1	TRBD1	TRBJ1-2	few	CASSQWTGVKGAYGYTF	TGCGCCAGCAGCCAGTGGACAGGGGTAAAAGGGGCCTATGGCTACACCTTC
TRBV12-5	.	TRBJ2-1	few	CASGLVLGHQNNEQFF	TGTGCTAGTGGTTTGGTACTTGGACATCAGAACAATGAGCAGTTCTTC
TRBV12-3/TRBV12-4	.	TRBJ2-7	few	CASTLDLSYEQYF	TGTGCCAGCACCCTAGACCTCTCCTACGAGCAGTACTTC
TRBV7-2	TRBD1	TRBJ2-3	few	CASSRTGSADTQYF	TGTGCCAGCAGCAGGACAGGGTCCGCAGATACGCAGTATTTT
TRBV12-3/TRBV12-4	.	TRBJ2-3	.	CASSPRWGADMQYF	TGTGCCAGCAGTCCACGTTGGGGAGCAGATATGCAATATTTT
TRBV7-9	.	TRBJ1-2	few	CASSHVGRDHGYTF	TGTGCCAGCAGCCACGTAGGCAGGGACCATGGCTACACCTTC
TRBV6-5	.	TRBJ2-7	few	CASRQPGRPYEQYF	TGTGCCAGCAGACAACCCGGGCGTCCCTACGAGCAGTACTTC
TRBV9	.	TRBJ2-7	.	CGIDGEQYF	TGTGGGATTGACGGGGAGCAGTACTTC
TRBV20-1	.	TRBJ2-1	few	CSGSQRPVNEQFF	TGCAGTGGCTCCCAACGACCGGTTAATGAGCAGTTCTTC
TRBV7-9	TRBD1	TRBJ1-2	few	CASSSRTGTGYTF	TGTGCCAGCAGCTCGAGGACAGGGACAGGCTACACCTTC
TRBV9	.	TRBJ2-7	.	CASSVDGRTSYEQYF	TGTGCCAGCAGCGTAGATGGCAGGACCAGCTACGAGCAGTACTTC
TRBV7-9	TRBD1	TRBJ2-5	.	CASSLPDGQEHPLETQYF	TGTGCCAGCAGCTTACCCGATGGACAGGAACACCCTTTAGAGACCCAGTACTTC
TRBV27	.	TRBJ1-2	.	CASSPMGWAYGYTF	TGTGCCAGCAGTCCTATGGGGTGGGCCTATGGCTACACCTTC
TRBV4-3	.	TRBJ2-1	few	CASSFSGKGYNEQFF	TGCGCCAGCAGCTTTAGCGGCAAAGGCTACAATGAGCAGTTCTTC
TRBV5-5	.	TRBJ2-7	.	CAGSLAPGDYEQYF	TGTGCCGGCAGCTTGGCCCCGGGGGACTACGAGCAGTACTTC
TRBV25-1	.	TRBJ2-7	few	CASSEYGPPYEQYF	TGTGCCAGCAGTGAATATGGCCCGCCCTACGAGCAGTACTTC
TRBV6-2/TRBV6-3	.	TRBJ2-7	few	CAGSYDSSYEQYF	TGTGCCGGCAGTTACGACAGCTCCTACGAGCAGTACTTC
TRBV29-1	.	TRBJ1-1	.	CSVERQAGDTEAFF	TGCAGCGTCGAACGACAGGCGGGGGACACTGAAGCTTTCTTT
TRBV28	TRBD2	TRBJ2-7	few	CASTSGGRPSSYNEQYF	TGTGCCAGCACCTCCGGCGGGAGACCTAGCTCCTACAATGAGCAGTACTTC
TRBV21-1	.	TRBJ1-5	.	CASSKARTGHGQPQHF	TGTGCCAGCAGCAAAGCGCGGACAGGGCACGGTCAGCCCCAGCATTTT
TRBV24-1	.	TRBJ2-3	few	CATSDPGSDTQYF	TGTGCCACCAGTGATCCAGGGTCAGATACGCAGTATTTT
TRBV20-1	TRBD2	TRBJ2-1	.	CSAPLAGGSYNEQFF	TGCAGTGCGCCCTTAGCGGGGGGTTCTTACAATGAGCAGTTCTTC
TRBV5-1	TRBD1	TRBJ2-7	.	CASSGGTGKTYEQYF	TGCGCCAGCAGCGGGGGGACAGGGAAAACCTACGAGCAGTACTTC